This T cell receptor beta chain was identified in a study of blood T cell repertoires in COVID-19. Trimming removed 4 bases from V and 0 bases from J, with 12 bases in between. Germline V CDR1 and CDR2: KGHSH, LQKENI. This CDR3 has 15 amino acids. The method was immunoSEQ multiplex PCR; TCRdb's version includes in-frame clones alone and lacks a portion of them. This sample has 350,000 or so clones, with 92% found just once. Participants had their cohort set by participant-reported clinical history. The V call is TRBV18, the J call TRBJ1-1, with D maybe TRBD1 (6 bases). This clonotype originated in a woman in her 30s who had recovered from COVID-19. Sequenced input: PBMCs or T cells enriched from blood (not recorded which). The CDR3 loop is CASSHRGAMNTEAFF. CDR3 nucleotides: TGTGCCAGCTCACATCGGGGGGCCATGAACACTGAAGCTTTCTTT. The entire variable domain, with the rest obtained from reference TRBV18 and TRBJ1-1, is as follows: NAGVMQNPRHLVRRRGQEARLRCSPMKGHSHVYWYRQLPEEGLKFMVYLQKENIIDESGMPKERFSAEFPKEGPSILRIQQVVRGDSAAYFCASSHRGAMNTEAFFGQGTRLTVV.